Included here is one TCR beta chain sequence, with context. Its antigen is unidentified. This may stem from a read error, because a much larger clone lies one nucleotide away. These data belong to a study of T cells in Graves' hyperthyroidism and ophthalmopathy. RNA transcripts provided the source from which TCR beta CDR3 regions were amplified. The HTBI primer set served for first-round RT-PCR of the TCR CDR3. TCRdb re-called the multiplex PCR reads with MiXCR, one entry per CDR3 protein. The sample has 620,000 or so distinct CDR3 sequences; roughly 15% are singletons. Findings of the study overall: Within blood appeared most thyroid clonotypes that had expanded above 0.001.

This CDR3 has 16 amino acids. CDR1 and CDR2 (germline): MNHEY, SVGEGT. Sequenced input: blood. The V call is TRBV6-2 or TRBV6-3, the J call TRBJ2-1; 9 bases line up with TRBD1. This clonotype was obtained from a woman aged 45-59 years with Graves' ophthalmopathy. The CDR3 DNA sequence: TGTGCCAGCAGATTAAACTGGGACAGGGCGTGGGGTGAGCAGCTCTTC. This translates into CASRLNWDRAWGEQLF.